The TCR beta chain described here comes from a study of T cell repertoires in cytomegalovirus infection. Study information: HLA-B-restricted CMV epitopes that are well studied were used alongside recently identified HLA-C-restricted ones.

TCRdb fed the reads into MiXCR, producing one record per CDR3 protein. The data show around 310,000 distinct CDR3 sequences, 25% to 30% seen once. Germline V CDR1 and CDR2: SGHTA, FQGTGA. V was trimmed by 5 bases and J by 0 bases, leaving 12 bases between them. The CDR3 is 15 residues long. This clonotype was found a few times. Its antigen is as yet unknown. General study results and limits: CMV-specific TCR beta clonotypes restricted by HLA-C dominated the ex vivo response.

The chain couples TRBV7-3 to TRBJ2-3; D is undetermined. The sample consisted of cultured PBMCs, taken from culture after CMV antigen stimulation. This clonotype was sampled from a human donor in good health (CMV status not recorded). Some clones in this sample may be carry-over from other donors' samples. Here the CDR3 reads CASSGPPHSTDTQYF. In DNA, the CDR3 is TGTGCCAGCAGCGGTCCTCCACATAGCACAGATACGCAGTATTTT.